These T cell receptor beta chains were read from a single sample in a study of blood T cell repertoires in COVID-19. The data were produced by immunoSEQ multiplex PCR, yet TCRdb's version contains in-frame clones alone and is incomplete. The sample has roughly 190,000 clones; approximately 80% are singletons. Sequenced material: peripheral blood. These TCRs come from a woman aged 50 to 60 with active or convalescent COVID-19. Each CDR3 is given with its conserved first and last residue. A D gene is named only where the DNA matches it firmly. Clone size appears in some rows only: once, few, many, or a class for an expanded clone.

j_gene	abundance	v_gene	d_gene	len	CDR3aa	CDR3nt
TRBJ2-3	.	TRBV7-8	.	13	CASSLGRTDTQYF	TGTGCCAGCAGCTTAGGGCGCACAGATACGCAGTATTTT
TRBJ2-1	.	TRBV19	TRBD2	15	CASSGLAGVPNEQFF	TGTGCCAGTAGCGGACTAGCGGGAGTACCCAATGAGCAGTTCTTC
TRBJ2-2	many	TRBV30	TRBD1	17	CATAGTGTISITGELFF	TGTGCCACGGCCGGGACAGGGACTATATCGATCACCGGGGAGCTGTTTTTT
TRBJ2-1	.	TRBV5-1	.	14	CASSLVSEGNEQFF	TGCGCCAGCAGCTTGGTTTCAGAGGGCAATGAGCAGTTCTTC
TRBJ2-1	.	TRBV3-1/TRBV3-2	TRBD2	14	CASSQDLGGGEQFF	TGTGCCAGCAGCCAAGATCTTGGCGGGGGGGAGCAGTTCTTC
TRBJ1-3	.	TRBV6-5	.	16	CASSLNGLSSGNTIYF	TGTGCCAGCAGTTTAAATGGGCTCAGCTCTGGAAACACCATATATTTT
TRBJ1-1	.	TRBV6-5	.	14	CASSFQGVNTEAFF	TGTGCCAGCAGTTTTCAGGGTGTGAACACTGAAGCTTTCTTT
TRBJ2-7	.	TRBV5-1	.	15	CASSLGPGKGYEQYF	TGCGCCAGCAGCTTGGGTCCGGGAAAGGGCTACGAGCAGTACTTC
TRBJ1-2	many	TRBV28	.	11	CASTLSGGYTF	TGTGCCAGCACTCTCTCGGGGGGCTACACCTTC
TRBJ1-2	.	TRBV28	.	15	CASSLSYGGGGGYTF	TGTGCCAGCAGCCTTTCCTACGGGGGGGGTGGTGGCTACACCTTC
TRBJ2-1	.	TRBV9	TRBD2	19	CASSPPEAGVSSSYNEQFF	TGTGCCAGCAGCCCCCCAGAAGCGGGGGTTTCTAGCTCCTACAATGAGCAGTTCTTC
TRBJ1-4	.	TRBV14	.	15	CASSHGRGSNEKLFF	TGTGCCAGCAGCCACGGGAGGGGGAGTAATGAAAAACTGTTTTTT
TRBJ1-2	.	TRBV29-1	TRBD1	12	CSVGTGGWGYTF	TGCAGCGTTGGTACAGGGGGCTGGGGCTACACCTTC
TRBJ2-5	many	TRBV7-6	TRBD1	16	CASSATWTGGGETQYF	TGTGCCAGCAGCGCTACCTGGACAGGGGGTGGGGAGACCCAGTACTTC
TRBJ2-3	.	TRBV7-8	TRBD2	17	CASSTRGRGRGTDTQYF	TGTGCCAGCAGCACTCGGGGGAGGGGTAGAGGCACAGATACGCAGTATTTT
TRBJ1-6	.	TRBV7-2	.	16	CASSLAPDGGNSPLHF	TGTGCCAGCAGCTTAGCTCCTGACGGAGGAAATTCACCCCTCCACTTT
TRBJ1-5	.	TRBV6-6	.	15	CASRAGAGVHQPQHF	TGTGCCAGCAGAGCCGGGGCAGGGGTTCATCAGCCCCAGCATTTT
TRBJ1-1	.	TRBV7-2	TRBD1	16	CASSSPGGQANTEAFF	TGTGCCAGCAGCTCGCCGGGGGGACAGGCGAACACTGAAGCTTTCTTT
TRBJ2-2	.	TRBV7-9	TRBD1	17	CASSLDRTGGNTGELFF	TGTGCCAGCAGCTTAGACCGGACAGGGGGTAACACCGGGGAGCTGTTTTTT
TRBJ2-5	.	TRBV6-5	TRBD2	15	CASSSPGLVQETQYF	TGTGCCAGCAGTTCCCCGGGACTAGTCCAAGAGACCCAGTACTTC
TRBJ1-4	.	TRBV2	TRBD1	14	CASNRQGWEEKLFF	TGTGCCAGCAATAGACAGGGGTGGGAAGAAAAACTGTTTTTT
TRBJ1-3	.	TRBV19	TRBD1	15	CASKLGQLSGNTIYF	TGTGCCAGTAAGCTGGGACAGCTCTCTGGAAACACCATATATTTT
TRBJ2-3	.	TRBV4-2	.	12	CASSRGRDTQYF	TGTGCCAGCAGCCGAGGGAGGGATACGCAGTATTTT
TRBJ1-1	many	TRBV5-4	TRBD1	15	CASSTGQGGGTEAFF	TGTGCCAGCAGCACAGGACAGGGCGGTGGCACTGAAGCTTTCTTT
TRBJ1-4	.	TRBV29-1	.	13	CSVGQATNEKLFF	TGCAGCGTTGGGCAGGCGACTAATGAAAAACTGTTTTTT
TRBJ1-1	.	TRBV7-9	TRBD1	14	CASIKDRANTEAFF	TGTGCCAGCATCAAGGACAGGGCCAACACTGAAGCTTTCTTT
TRBJ1-1	few	TRBV29-1	TRBD1	14	CSVPNRGGNTEAFF	TGCAGCGTGCCGAACAGGGGAGGAAACACTGAAGCTTTCTTT
TRBJ2-3	.	TRBV14	TRBD2	14	CASSRGVRTDTQYF	TGTGCCAGCAGTCGGGGGGTAAGAACAGATACGCAGTATTTT
TRBJ2-7	.	TRBV5-6	.	15	CASSTDYRSSYEQYF	TGTGCCAGCAGCACGGACTACCGTTCCTCCTACGAGCAGTACTTC
TRBJ1-1	.	TRBV5-1	TRBD1	14	CASATGPTGTEAFF	TGCGCCAGCGCGACAGGGCCAACCGGCACTGAAGCTTTCTTT
TRBJ2-4	.	TRBV5-8	.	11	CASSLVGIQYF	TGTGCCAGCAGCTTGGTCGGCATTCAGTACTTC